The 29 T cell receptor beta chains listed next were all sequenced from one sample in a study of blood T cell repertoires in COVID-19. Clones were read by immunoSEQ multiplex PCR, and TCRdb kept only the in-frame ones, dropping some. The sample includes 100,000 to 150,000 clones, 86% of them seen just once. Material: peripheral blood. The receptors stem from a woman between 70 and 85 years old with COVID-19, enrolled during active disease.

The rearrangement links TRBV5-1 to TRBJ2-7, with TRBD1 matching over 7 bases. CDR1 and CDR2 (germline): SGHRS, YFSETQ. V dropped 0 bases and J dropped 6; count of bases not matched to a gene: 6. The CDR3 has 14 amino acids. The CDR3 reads CASSLVRGQGEQYF. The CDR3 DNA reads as TGCGCCAGCAGCTTGGTTAGGGGGCAAGGCGAGCAGTACTTC.

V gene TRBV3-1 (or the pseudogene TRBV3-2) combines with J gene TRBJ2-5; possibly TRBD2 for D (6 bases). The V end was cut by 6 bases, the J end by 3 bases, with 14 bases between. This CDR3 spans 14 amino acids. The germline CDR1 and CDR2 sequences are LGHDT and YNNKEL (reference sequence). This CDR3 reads CASSHRRGKETQYF. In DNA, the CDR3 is TGTGCCAGCAGTCATCGACGGGGGAAAGAGACCCAGTACTTC.

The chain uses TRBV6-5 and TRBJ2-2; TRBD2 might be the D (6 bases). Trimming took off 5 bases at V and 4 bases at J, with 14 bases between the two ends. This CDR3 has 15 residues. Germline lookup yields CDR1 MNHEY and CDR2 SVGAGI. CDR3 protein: CASSQKMGGTGELFF. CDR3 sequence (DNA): TGTGCCAGCAGTCAGAAAATGGGGGGCACCGGGGAGCTGTTTTTT.

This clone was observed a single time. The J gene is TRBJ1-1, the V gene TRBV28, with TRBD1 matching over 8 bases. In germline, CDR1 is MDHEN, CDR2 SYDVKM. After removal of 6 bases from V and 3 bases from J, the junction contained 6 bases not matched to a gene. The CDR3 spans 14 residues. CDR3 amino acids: CASRASQGDTEAFF. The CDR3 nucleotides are TGTGCCAGCAGGGCCTCACAGGGGGACACTGAAGCTTTCTTT.

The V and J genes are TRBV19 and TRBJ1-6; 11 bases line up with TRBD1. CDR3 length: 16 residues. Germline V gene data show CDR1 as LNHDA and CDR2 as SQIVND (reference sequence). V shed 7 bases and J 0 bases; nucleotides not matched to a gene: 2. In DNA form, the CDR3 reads TGTGCCAGTACAGGACAGGGGGCCTCCTATAATTCACCCCTCCACTTT. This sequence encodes CASTGQGASYNSPLHF.

The CDR3, as DNA: TGTGCCAGTAGTCCCAGGAATCAGCCCCAGCATTTT. This encodes CASSPRNQPQHF. The chain recombines TRBV19 with TRBJ1-5; no clear D. CDR3 length: 12 amino acids. V lost 5 bases to trimming and J lost 4 bases, with 6 bases between them. Germline V gene sequence: CDR1 LNHDA, CDR2 SQIVND (reference sequence).

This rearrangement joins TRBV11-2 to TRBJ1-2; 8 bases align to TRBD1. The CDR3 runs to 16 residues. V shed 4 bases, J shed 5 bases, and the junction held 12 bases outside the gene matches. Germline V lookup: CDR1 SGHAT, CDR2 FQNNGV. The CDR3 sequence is CASSSIRDRLGYGYTF. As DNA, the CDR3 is TGTGCCAGCAGCTCGATCCGGGACAGGCTGGGTTATGGCTACACCTTC.

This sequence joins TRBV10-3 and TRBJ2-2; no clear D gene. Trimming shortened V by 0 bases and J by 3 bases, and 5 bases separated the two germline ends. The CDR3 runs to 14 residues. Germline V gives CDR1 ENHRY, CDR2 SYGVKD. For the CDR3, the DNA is TGTGCCATCAGTGAGTCCCTAGACACCGGGGAGCTGTTTTTT. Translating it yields CAISESLDTGELFF.

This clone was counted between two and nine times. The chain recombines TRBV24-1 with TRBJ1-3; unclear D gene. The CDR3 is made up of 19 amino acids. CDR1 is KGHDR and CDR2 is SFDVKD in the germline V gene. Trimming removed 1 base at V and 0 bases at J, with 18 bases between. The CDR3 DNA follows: TGTGCCACCAGTGATTTTCGGCCTGACGGACTAAGCTCTGGAAACACCATATATTTT. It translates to CATSDFRPDGLSSGNTIYF.

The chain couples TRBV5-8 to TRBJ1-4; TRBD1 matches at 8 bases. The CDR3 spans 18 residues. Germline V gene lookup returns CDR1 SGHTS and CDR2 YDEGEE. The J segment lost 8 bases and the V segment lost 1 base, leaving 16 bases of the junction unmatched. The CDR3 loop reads CASSLSWGTGGKREKLFF. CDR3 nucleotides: TGTGCCAGCAGCTTGTCCTGGGGCACAGGGGGGAAGAGGGAAAAACTGTTTTTT.

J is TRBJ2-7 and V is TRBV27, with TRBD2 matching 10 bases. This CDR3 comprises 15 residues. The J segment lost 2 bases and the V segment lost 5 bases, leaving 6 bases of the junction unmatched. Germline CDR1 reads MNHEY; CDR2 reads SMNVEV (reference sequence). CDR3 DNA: TGTGCCAGCAGTCACTTGAGCGGGGGGGCCTACGAGCAGTACTTC. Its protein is CASSHLSGGAYEQYF.

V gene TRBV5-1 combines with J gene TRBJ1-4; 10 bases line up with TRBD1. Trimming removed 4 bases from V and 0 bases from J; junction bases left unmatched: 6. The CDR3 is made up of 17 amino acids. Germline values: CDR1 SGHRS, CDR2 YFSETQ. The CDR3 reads CASSAGTGDPTNEKLFF. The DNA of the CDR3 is TGCGCCAGCAGCGCCGGGACAGGGGATCCAACTAATGAAAAACTGTTTTTT. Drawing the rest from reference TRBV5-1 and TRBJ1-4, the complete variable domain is KAGVTQTPRYLIKTRGQQVTLSCSPISGHRSVSWYQQTPGQGLQFLFEYFSETQRNKGNFPGRFSGRQFSNSRSEMNVSTLELGDSALYLCASSAGTGDPTNEKLFFGSGTQLSVL.

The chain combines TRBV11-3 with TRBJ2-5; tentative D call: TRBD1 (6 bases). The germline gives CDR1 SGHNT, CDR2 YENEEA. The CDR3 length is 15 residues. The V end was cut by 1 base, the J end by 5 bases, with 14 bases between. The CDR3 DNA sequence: TGTGCCAGCAGCTTAGGGACAGTGGCAGGGGAGACCCAGTACTTC. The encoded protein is CASSLGTVAGETQYF.

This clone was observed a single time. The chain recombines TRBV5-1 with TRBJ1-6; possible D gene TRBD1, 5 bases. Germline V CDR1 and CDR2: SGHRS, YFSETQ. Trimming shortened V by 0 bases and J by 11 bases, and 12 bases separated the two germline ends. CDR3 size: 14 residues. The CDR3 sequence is CASSLDGGRTPLHF. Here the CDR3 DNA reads TGCGCCAGCAGCTTGGATGGGGGGAGGACACCCCTCCACTTT.

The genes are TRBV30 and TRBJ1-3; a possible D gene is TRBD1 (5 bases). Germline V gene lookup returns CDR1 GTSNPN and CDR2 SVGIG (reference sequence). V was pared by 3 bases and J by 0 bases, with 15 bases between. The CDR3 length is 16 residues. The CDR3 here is CAWSWGSLSSGNTIYF. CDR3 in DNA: TGTGCCTGGAGCTGGGGCAGCTTAAGCTCTGGAAACACCATATATTTT.

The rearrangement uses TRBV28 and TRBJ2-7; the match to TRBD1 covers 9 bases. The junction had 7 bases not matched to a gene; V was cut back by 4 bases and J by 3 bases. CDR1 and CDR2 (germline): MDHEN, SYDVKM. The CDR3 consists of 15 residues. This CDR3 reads CASSSRQGGVYEQYF. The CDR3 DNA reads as TGTGCCAGCAGTTCCCGACAGGGGGGGGTCTACGAGCAGTACTTC.

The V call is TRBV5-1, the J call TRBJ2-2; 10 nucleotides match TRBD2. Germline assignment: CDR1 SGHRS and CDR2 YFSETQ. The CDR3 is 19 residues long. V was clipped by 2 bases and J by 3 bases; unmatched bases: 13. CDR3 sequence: CASSFPRIAGGQHTGELFF. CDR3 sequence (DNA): TGCGCCAGCAGCTTTCCCAGGATAGCGGGGGGCCAGCACACCGGGGAGCTGTTTTTT.

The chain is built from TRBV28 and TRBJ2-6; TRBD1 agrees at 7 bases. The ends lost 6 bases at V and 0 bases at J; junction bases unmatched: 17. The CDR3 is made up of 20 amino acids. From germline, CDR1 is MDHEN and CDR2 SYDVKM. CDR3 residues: CASSNPAADRPSSGANVLTF. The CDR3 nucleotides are TGTGCCAGCAGCAACCCGGCGGCGGACAGGCCAAGCTCTGGGGCCAACGTCCTGACTTTC.

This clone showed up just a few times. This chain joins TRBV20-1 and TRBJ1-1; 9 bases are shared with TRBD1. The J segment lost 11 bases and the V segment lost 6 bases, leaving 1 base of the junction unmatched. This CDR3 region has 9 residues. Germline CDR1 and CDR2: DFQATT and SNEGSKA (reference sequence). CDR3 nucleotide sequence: TGCAGTGCAGGACAGGGGGCTTTCTTT. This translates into CSAGQGAFF.

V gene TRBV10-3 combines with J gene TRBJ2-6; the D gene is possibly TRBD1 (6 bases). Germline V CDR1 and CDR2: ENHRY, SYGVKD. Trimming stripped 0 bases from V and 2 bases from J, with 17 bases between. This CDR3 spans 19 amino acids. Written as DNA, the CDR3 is TGTGCCATCAGTGAGTCGATCTCCAGGGGCGCGGCTGGGGCCAACGTCCTGACTTTC. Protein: CAISESISRGAAGANVLTF.

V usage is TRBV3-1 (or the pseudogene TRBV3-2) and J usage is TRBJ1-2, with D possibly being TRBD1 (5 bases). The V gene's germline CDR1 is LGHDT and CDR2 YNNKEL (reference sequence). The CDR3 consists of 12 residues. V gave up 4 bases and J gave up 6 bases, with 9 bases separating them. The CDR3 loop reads CASSRDSNGYTF. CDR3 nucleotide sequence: TGTGCCAGCAGCCGGGACTCCAATGGCTACACCTTC.

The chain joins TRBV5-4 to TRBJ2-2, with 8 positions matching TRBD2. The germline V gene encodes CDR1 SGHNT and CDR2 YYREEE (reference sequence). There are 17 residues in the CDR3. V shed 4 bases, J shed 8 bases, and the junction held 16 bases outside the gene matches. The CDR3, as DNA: TGTGCCAGCAGCCCGGGAGGGAGGGGGTTTGGTCAAGGGGAGCTGTTTTTT. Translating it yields CASSPGGRGFGQGELFF.

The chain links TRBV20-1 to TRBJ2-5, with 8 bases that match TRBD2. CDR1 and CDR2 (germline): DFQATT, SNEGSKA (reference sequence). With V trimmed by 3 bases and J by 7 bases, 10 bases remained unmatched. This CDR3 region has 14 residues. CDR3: CSASSAGAPRTQYF. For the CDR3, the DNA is TGCAGTGCTAGTTCAGCGGGGGCCCCGCGGACCCAGTACTTC.

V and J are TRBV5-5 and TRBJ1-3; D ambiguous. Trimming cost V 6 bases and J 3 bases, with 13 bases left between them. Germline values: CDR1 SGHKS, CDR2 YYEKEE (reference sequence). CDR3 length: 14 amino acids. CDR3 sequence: CASTLGGDGNTIYF. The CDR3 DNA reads TGTGCCAGCACCCTAGGTGGAGATGGAAACACCATATATTTT.

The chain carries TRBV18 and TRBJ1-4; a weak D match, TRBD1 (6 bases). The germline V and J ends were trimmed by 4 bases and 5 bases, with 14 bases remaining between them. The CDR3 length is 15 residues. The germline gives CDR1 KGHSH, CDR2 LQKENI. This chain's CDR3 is CASSQIRDNNEKLFF. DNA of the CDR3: TGTGCCAGCTCACAAATCCGGGACAACAATGAAAAACTGTTTTTT.

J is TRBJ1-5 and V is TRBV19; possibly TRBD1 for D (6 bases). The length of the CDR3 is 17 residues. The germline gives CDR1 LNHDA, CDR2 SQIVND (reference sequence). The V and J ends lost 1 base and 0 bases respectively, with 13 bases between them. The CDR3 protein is CASSIVDRRSSNQPQHF. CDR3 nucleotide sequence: TGTGCCAGTAGTATAGTAGACAGGCGGTCTAGCAATCAGCCCCAGCATTTT.

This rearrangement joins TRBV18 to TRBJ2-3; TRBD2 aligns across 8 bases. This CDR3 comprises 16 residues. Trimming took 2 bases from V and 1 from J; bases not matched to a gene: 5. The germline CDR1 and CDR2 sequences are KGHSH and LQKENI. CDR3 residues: CASSPFTGGGTDTQYF. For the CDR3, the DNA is TGTGCCAGCTCACCATTCACGGGGGGGGGCACAGATACGCAGTATTTT.

The DNA of the CDR3 is TGTGCCACCTCGGACAGGGTGAACTATGGCTACACCTTC. Translating it yields CATSDRVNYGYTF. The gene calls are TRBV15 and TRBJ1-2; 8 positions match TRBD1. With V trimmed by 8 bases and J by 2 bases, 4 bases remained unmatched. CDR1 is LNHNV, CDR2 YYDKDF, per germline (reference sequence). The CDR3 contains 13 residues.

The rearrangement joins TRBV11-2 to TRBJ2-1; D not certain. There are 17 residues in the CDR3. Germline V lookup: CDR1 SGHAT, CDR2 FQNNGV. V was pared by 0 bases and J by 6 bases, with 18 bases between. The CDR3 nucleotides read TGTGCCAGCAGCTTAGATCGGCAGCGCTATTCCATCAATGAGCAGTTCTTC. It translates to CASSLDRQRYSINEQFF.